This TCR beta chain was identified during a study of cytomegalovirus exposure and HLA in healthy donors. Regarding the study as a whole: Later, TCR association rates were found to vary by HLA locus, highest for DRB1 and lowest for HLA-C. Per a prior analysis, the majority of TCR beta V segments were productive roughly 90% or roughly 30% of the time.

Concerning this clone: Its matching antigen is unknown.

CDR3 size: 15 residues. With 6 bases clipped from V and 2 bases from J, the junction kept 9 bases outside the gene matches. The germline gives CDR1 MNHEY, CDR2 SMNVEV (reference sequence). It was healthy bone marrow donors who served as donors. Donors likely had unrecorded immune exposures despite being nominally healthy when sampled. A multiplex PCR was run with 60 Vbeta primers and 13 Jbeta primers. The data were produced by immunoSEQ multiplex PCR, yet TCRdb's version contains in-frame clones alone and is incomplete. Among some 190,000 clones, over 80% were seen once, and the ten largest hold more than 1.1%.

The rearrangement uses TRBV27 and TRBJ2-7, with 8 bases aligning to TRBD2. Sequencing input: PBMCs. The clonotype was recovered from a girl under 18 in good health and CMV-seropositive. As DNA, the CDR3 is TGTGCCAGCAGAAGTAGCGGGACCGCCACCTACGAGCAGTACTTC. Translating it yields CASRSSGTATYEQYF.